This T cell receptor beta chain appears in the sequencing data of a study of human T cells and chemical hapten exposure (dated by TCRdb to about 2021). The study in broad terms: For sensitization, 2% DPC in acetone was applied to a roughly 2 cm by roughly 2 cm area of upper inner arm skin. Throughout the approximately 26-week study period, patients were also given weekly therapeutic DPC doses on the scalp. Patch testing was done on the upper back using Finn chambers containing 0.01% DPC, and results were scored after 6 days according to International Contact Dermatitis Research Group standards. The mostly female patient cohort included alopecia areata with under or over 50% scalp involvement, alopecia totalis and alopecia universalis. Libraries were pooled for sequencing, and per-sample TCR yields varied mainly because of small differences in library volumes within the pool. In alopecia patients, the study followed how the peripheral blood TCR repertoire changed in vivo over primary and secondary sensitization to diphenylcyclopropenone (DPC), a hapten. Blood samples were taken from patients before sensitization (week 0) and at 2, 6 and about 24 weeks after DPC sensitization. Some 29 alopecia patients provided blood for TCR sequencing at one to four time points (pre-sensitization, 2, 6 and 24 weeks).

There are many counts of this clonotype. Its antigen remains undetermined. No quality values exist for individual bases; no much larger clone is one base distant. General findings and caveats noted by the study authors: Significantly more large CDR3 similarity clusters were formed by expanded TCRs than by pre-sensitization or healthy control sets, consistent with antigen-driven responses. After repeated subsampling, the strength of the expansion versus patch-test correlation and the threshold at which it became significant changed. Because all patients had alopecia, a presumed autoimmune disease, the immune response of the patients might differ from that of healthy individuals. The number of PT1 expanded TCRs positively correlated with patch test score, significant at thresholds 8, 16 and 32 but not 4. The number of TCRs above 1 in 1000 frequency did not change with DPC sensitization; there was no evidence of global repertoire structure alterations.

The germline ends are 12 bases apart after V is trimmed by 0 bases and J by 7 bases. The CDR3, from cysteine to phenylalanine, totals 14 residues. Of all the DNA, just the CDR3 is kept, 42 bases in frame from base 1. CDR1 and CDR2, per the germline V gene (reference sequence), are LNHDA and SQIVND. Libraries were made using RACE. The listed sequencing device is NextSeq 500. Library preparation attached unique molecular identifiers to individual cDNA molecules for quantitative, reproducible TCR counting. Each blood RNA sample was used to sequence both TCR alpha and TCR beta chains. Under the source paper's analysis protocol: A median of around 96,000 TCRs per sample was observed, with a range of about 20,000 to 690,600. V, J and CDR3 annotation of the TCR reads was performed with the Decombinator software suite. For PS versus PT1 abundance plots, all samples were subsampled to the same number of TCRs (28,000). Expanded TCRs were defined as absent before sensitization and observed at least eight times at the 2-week time point. TCRdb trimmed the raw reads at Q25, called clones with MiXCR and kept productive beta chains. Identical CDR3 proteins give one entry, which carries the most common genes and DNA. For this entry, the V and J calls and clone size follow TCRdb and not the study's own pipeline. The sample includes roughly 100,000 distinct CDR3 sequences, with about 12% observed a single time. The top ten clones comprise 1.6% of the sample.

Read against the paper, the sample's time point label means: pre-sensitization, week 0. The treatment or condition label on this specimen signifies: therapeutic diphenylcyclopropenone sensitization with weekly scalp DPC. Blood at each patch-test visit was drawn before the patch test was applied. Patients were considered eligible if aged 18 to 70, diagnosed with alopecia and deemed suitable for DPC therapy, and patients were excluded if pregnant. Total RNA was extracted from unfractionated whole blood that had been collected in Tempus Blood RNA tubes. This TCR came from a woman aged 50 to 60 with alopecia areata. Some clones in this sample may be carry-over from other donors' samples. The chain joins TRBV19 to TRBJ1-1, with no confidently assigned D gene. The input for sequencing was whole blood, taken in connection with sensitization to the hapten diphenylcyclopropenone (DPC). This receptor carries the CDR3 CASSIETPPDEAFF. At the DNA level, the sequence is TGTGCCAGTAGTATAGAAACACCGCCCGATGAAGCTTTCTTT.